This section outlines one T cell receptor beta chain sequence together with its context. The authors reverse transcribed roughly 0.5 to 1 ug RNA with random hexamers. The amplification used immunoSEQ multiplex PCR on TCR beta CDR3; it spanned 54 Vbeta and 13 Jbeta. TCRdb reanalysed the immunoSEQ multiplex PCR reads using MiXCR and keeps one entry per CDR3 protein. Among some 260,000 distinct CDR3 sequences listed, roughly 93% were seen once. The data belong to a study of CD8 T cells in Susac syndrome. The multiple sclerosis control group consisted of treatment-naive patients whose relapsing-remitting disease, which was either stable or active, fulfilled revised McDonald criteria. Trimming stripped 6 bases from V and 8 bases from J, with 15 bases between. CDR1 and CDR2 from the germline V gene are SEHNR and FQNEAQ (reference sequence). CDR3 length equals 13 residues.

The sequenced material came from CD4+ T cells from PBMCs. This TCR came from a human donor with multiple sclerosis. The chain joins TRBV7-9 to TRBJ2-3; D ambiguous. The DNA for the CDR3 is TGTGCCAGCAGTTTATCTACAGACGGTACGCAGTATTTT. This sequence encodes CASSLSTDGTQYF.